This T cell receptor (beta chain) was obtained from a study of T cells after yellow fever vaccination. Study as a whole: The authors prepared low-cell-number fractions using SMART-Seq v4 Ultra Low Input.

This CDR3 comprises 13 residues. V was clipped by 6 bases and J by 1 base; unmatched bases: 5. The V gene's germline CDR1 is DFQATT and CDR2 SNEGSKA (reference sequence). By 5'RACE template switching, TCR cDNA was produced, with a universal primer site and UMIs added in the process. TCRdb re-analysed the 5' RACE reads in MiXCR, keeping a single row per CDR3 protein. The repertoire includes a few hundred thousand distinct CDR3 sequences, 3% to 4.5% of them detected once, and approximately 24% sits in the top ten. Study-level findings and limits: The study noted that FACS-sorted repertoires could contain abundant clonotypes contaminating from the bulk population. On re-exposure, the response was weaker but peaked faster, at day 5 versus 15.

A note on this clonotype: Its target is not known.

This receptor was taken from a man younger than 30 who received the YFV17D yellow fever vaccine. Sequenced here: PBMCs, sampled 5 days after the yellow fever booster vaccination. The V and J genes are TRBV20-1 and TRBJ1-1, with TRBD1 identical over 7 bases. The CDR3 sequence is CSAPRQGNTEAFF. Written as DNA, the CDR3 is TGCAGTGCACCAAGACAGGGGAACACTGAAGCTTTCTTT.